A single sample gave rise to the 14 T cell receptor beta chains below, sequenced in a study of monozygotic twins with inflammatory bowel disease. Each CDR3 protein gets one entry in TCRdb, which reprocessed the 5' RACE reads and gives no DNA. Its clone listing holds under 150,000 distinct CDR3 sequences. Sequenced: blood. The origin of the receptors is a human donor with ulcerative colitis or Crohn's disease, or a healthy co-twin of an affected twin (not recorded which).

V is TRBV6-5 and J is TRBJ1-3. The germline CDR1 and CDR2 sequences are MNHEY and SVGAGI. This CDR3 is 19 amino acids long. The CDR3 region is CASSYSGSGSLLSGNTIYF.

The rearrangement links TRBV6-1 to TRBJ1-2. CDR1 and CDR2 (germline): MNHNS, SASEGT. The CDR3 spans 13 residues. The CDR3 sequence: CASSEKFGYGYTF.

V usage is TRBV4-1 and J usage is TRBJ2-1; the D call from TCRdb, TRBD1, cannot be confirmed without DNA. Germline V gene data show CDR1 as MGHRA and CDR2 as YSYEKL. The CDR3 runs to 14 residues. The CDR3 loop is CASSQEGQGGEQFF.

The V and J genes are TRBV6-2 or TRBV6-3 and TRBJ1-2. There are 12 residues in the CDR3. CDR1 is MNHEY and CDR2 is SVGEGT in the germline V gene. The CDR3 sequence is CASSYGFLGYTF.

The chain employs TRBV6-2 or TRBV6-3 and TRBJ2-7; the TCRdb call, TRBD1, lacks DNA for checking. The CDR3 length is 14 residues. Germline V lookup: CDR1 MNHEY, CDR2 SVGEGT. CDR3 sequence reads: CASTRQEVSYEQYF.

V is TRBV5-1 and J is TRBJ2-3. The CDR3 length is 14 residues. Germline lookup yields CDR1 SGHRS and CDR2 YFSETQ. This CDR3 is CASSLYGAQDTQYF.

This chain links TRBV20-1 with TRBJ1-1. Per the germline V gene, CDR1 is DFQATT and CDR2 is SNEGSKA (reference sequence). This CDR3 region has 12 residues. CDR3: CSASVREWEAFF.

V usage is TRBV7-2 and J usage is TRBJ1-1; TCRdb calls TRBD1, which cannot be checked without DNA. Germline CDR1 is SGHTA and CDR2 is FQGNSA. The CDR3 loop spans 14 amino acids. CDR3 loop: CASSSWDRLTEAFF. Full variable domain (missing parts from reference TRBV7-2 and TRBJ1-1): GAGVSQSPSNKVTEKGKDVELRCDPISGHTALYWYRQSLGQGLEFLIYFQGNSAPDKSGLPSDRFSAERTGGSVSTLTIQRTQQEDSAVYLCASSSWDRLTEAFFGQGTRLTVV.

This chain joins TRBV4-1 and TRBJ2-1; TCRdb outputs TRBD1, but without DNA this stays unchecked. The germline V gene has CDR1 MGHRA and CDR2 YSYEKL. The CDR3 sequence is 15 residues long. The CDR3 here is CASSQGGPSYNEQFF.

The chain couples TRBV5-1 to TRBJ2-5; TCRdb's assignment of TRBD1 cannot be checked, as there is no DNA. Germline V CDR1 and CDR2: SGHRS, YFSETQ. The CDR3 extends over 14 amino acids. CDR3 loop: CASSMTDGGETQYF.

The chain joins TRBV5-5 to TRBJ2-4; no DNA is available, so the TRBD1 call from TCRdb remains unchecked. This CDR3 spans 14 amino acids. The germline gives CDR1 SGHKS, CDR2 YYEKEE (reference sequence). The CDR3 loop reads CASSFWTGENIQYF.

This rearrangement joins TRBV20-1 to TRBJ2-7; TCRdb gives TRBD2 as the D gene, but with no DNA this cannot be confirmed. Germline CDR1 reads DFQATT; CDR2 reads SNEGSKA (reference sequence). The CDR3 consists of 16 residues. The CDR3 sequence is CSARDDGSPIRGEQYF.

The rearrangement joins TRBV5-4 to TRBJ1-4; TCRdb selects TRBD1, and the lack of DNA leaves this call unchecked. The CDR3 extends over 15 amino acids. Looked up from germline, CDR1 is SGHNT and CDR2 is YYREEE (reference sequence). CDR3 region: CASSFMEGASEKLFF.

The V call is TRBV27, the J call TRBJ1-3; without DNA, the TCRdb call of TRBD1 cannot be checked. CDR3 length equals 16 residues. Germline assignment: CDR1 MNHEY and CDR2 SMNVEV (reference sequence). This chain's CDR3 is CASKPGQGRSGNTIYF.